This is a list of T cell receptor beta chains from one sample in a study of shared clonotypes between healthy human individuals. The method was immunoSEQ multiplex PCR; TCRdb's version includes in-frame clones alone and lacks a portion of them. The sample carries more than 450,000 clones, less than 85% recorded once. Sample: PBMCs. The source is a woman aged 40 to 55 in good health. Some clones in this sample may be carry-over from other donors' samples. CDR3s include the opening cysteine and the closing phenylalanine or tryptophan. The D gene is left open where the match is weak. Not all rows give a size; the values are once, few, many and, for expanded clones, a class.

CDR3	DNA	size	D	V	J
CASSLGTRADMQYF	TGTGCCAGCTCACTCGGGACTAGGGCAGATATGCAGTATTTT	once	TRBD2	TRBV18	TRBJ2-3
CAISVGGARTSEAFF	TGTGCCATCAGTGTCGGGGGGGCGCGGACATCTGAAGCTTTCTTT	-	-	TRBV10-3	TRBJ1-1
CASSWMTLDGGTEAFF	TGCGCCAGCAGCTGGATGACTCTGGACGGGGGAACTGAAGCTTTCTTT	-	-	TRBV5-1	TRBJ1-1
CASSPKTGIALGDYEQYF	TGTGCCAGCTCACCAAAGACCGGGATTGCACTAGGGGACTACGAGCAGTACTTC	-	-	TRBV18	TRBJ2-7
CAWTPLPGANVLTF	TGTGCCTGGACTCCCCTACCTGGGGCCAACGTCCTGACTTTC	-	-	TRBV30	TRBJ2-6
CASSFQPGSEQYF	TGTGCCAGCAGCTTCCAGCCGGGCTCGGAGCAGTACTTC	-	-	TRBV7-9	TRBJ2-7
CASSLGQNNEQFF	TGTGCCAGCAGCTTAGGCCAGAACAATGAGCAGTTCTTC	once	-	TRBV7-2	TRBJ2-1
CASRTRRGQFLTDTQYF	TGTGCCAGCAGAACGCGACGTGGACAGTTCCTCACAGATACGCAGTATTTT	-	-	TRBV28	TRBJ2-3
CASSPERIRGRGSAKETQYF	TGTGCCAGCAGCCCTGAGAGGATCAGGGGTAGGGGGAGCGCGAAAGAGACCCAGTACTTC	-	-	TRBV9	TRBJ2-5
CASSLGVGLYEQYF	TGCGCCAGCAGCTTGGGAGTGGGCCTCTACGAGCAGTACTTC	-	-	TRBV5-1	TRBJ2-7
CASSTPGQKYEQYF	TGTGCCAGTAGTACCCCGGGACAGAAATACGAGCAGTACTTC	many	TRBD1	TRBV19	TRBJ2-7
CASSDTAGGPETQYF	TGTGCCAGCAGTGACACTGCGGGAGGGCCAGAGACCCAGTACTTC	-	TRBD2	TRBV6-4	TRBJ2-5
CASSIASRFPPGELFF	TGTGCCAGTAGTATAGCTTCCAGGTTTCCACCTGGGGAGCTGTTTTTT	-	-	TRBV19	TRBJ2-2
CASSVEGLAGNNEQFF	TGTGCCAGCAGCGTAGAAGGACTAGCGGGTAACAATGAGCAGTTCTTC	-	TRBD2	TRBV9	TRBJ2-1
CASSLADTYEQYF	TGTGCCAGCAGCTTAGCGGATACCTACGAGCAGTACTTC	few	-	TRBV7-6	TRBJ2-7
CASSPRGGQAYEQYF	TGTGCCAGCAGCCCACGAGGGGGACAGGCCTACGAGCAGTACTTC	-	TRBD1	TRBV7-6	TRBJ2-7
CASSPPSGAFSEQFF	TGTGCCAGCAGTCCCCCTAGCGGGGCGTTCAGTGAGCAGTTCTTC	-	TRBD2	TRBV28	TRBJ2-1
CASMRVLCYEQYF	TGTGCCAGCATGAGGGTTCTCTGCTACGAGCAGTACTTC	-	-	TRBV6-5	TRBJ2-7
CASARGPEETQYF	TGCGCCAGCGCCCGCGGGCCCGAAGAGACCCAGTACTTC	-	-	TRBV4-1	TRBJ2-5
CASSLTVSGANVLTF	TGCGCCAGCAGCCTCACAGTCTCTGGGGCCAACGTCCTGACTTTC	-	-	TRBV4-1	TRBJ2-6
CASSPWGHIYEQYF	TGTGCCAGCAGTCCTTGGGGACACATTTACGAGCAGTACTTC	-	-	TRBV28	TRBJ2-7
CASQELQGQQAFF	TGTGCCAGTCAGGAATTACAGGGGCAGCAAGCTTTCTTT	-	TRBD1	TRBV6-1	TRBJ1-1
CASRLTGTSYNEQFF	TGTGCCAGCAGACTTACCGGGACTTCTTACAATGAGCAGTTCTTC	many	-	TRBV7-2	TRBJ2-1
CASTTRTGGWTEAFF	TGTGCCAGCACCACTCGTACAGGGGGCTGGACTGAAGCTTTCTTT	-	TRBD1	TRBV6-5	TRBJ1-1
CASSLGGRATETQYF	TGTGCCAGCAGCTTAGGCGGGAGGGCCACGGAGACCCAGTACTTC	-	TRBD2	TRBV7-6	TRBJ2-5
CATRNRVGTIYF	TGTGCCACCAGAAACAGGGTTGGCACCATATATTTT	-	-	TRBV15	TRBJ1-3
CASSAGTYPATNEKLFF	TGTGCCAGCAGCGCGGGGACCTATCCAGCAACTAATGAAAAACTGTTTTTT	-	-	TRBV11-1	TRBJ1-4
CASSLVGDEQYF	TGTGCCAGCAGCTTAGTGGGGGACGAGCAGTACTTC	-	-	TRBV11-3	TRBJ2-7
CASSAGQGRNTEAFF	TGTGCCAGCAGCGCCGGACAGGGGAGGAACACTGAAGCTTTCTTT	-	TRBD1	TRBV9	TRBJ1-1
CASSLNLYEQYF	TGTGCCAGCAGCTTAAATCTATACGAGCAGTACTTC	-	-	TRBV13	TRBJ2-7
CASSLVRGGETQYF	TGCGCCAGCAGCTTGGTGCGGGGTGGGGAGACCCAGTACTTC	-	-	TRBV5-1	TRBJ2-5
CASSIQGFSGNTIYF	TGTGCCAGTAGTATCCAGGGATTCTCTGGAAACACCATATATTTT	-	-	TRBV19	TRBJ1-3
CASSLLSGWGRYEQYF	TGTGCCAGCAGCCTCCTTAGCGGGTGGGGGCGTTACGAGCAGTACTTC	-	-	TRBV28	TRBJ2-7
CASSEALAGVGTQYF	TGTGCCAGCAGTGAAGCACTAGCGGGAGTGGGGACCCAGTACTTC	-	TRBD2	TRBV25-1	TRBJ2-5
CASSLTGTSGRAETQYF	TGTGCCAGCAGCTTGACCGGGACTAGCGGGAGGGCGGAGACCCAGTACTTC	-	TRBD2	TRBV5-5	TRBJ2-5